The present TCR beta chain was sequenced within a study of spatial heterogeneity in lung cancer. Study results and limitations: Compared with follow-up, resection was when ubiquitous expanded tumor TCRs appeared in blood more.

Time point noted: blood at routine non-recurrence follow-up after resection. Whole RNA, isolated from tumor, nontumor lung or frozen PBMC, was sequenced without prior sorting. MiXCR, applied by TCRdb to the 5' RACE reads, yields one record per CDR3 protein. Counted here are 110,000 or so distinct CDR3 sequences, 9.5% to 14% occurring once; the ten biggest clones make up roughly a quarter. Germline V gene data show CDR1 as SGHNT and CDR2 as YYREEE (reference sequence). This CDR3 region has 14 residues. Trimming took 4 bases from V and 3 from J, leaving 11 bases between them. Notes on this clonotype: As yet, its antigen is unknown.

The sequenced sample was PBMCs, obtained at follow-up. This chain links TRBV5-4 with TRBJ2-4; D gene unclear. The source of this sequence is a female donor with early-stage non-small cell lung cancer. Here the CDR3 reads CASSPSGDKNIQYF. The CDR3 nucleotides are TGTGCCAGCAGCCCTTCTGGAGACAAAAACATTCAGTACTTC.